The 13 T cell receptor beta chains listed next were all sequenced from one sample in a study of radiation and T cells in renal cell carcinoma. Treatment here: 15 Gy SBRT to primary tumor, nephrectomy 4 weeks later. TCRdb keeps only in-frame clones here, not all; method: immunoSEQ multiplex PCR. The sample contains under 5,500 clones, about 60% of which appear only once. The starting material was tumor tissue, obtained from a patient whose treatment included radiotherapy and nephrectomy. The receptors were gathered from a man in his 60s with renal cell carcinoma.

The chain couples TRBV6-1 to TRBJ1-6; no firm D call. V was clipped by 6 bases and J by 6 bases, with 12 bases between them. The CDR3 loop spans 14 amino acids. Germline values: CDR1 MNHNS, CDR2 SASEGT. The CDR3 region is CASSPKGGNSPLHF. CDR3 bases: TGTGCCAGCAGCCCAAAGGGAGGTAATTCACCCCTCCACTTT.

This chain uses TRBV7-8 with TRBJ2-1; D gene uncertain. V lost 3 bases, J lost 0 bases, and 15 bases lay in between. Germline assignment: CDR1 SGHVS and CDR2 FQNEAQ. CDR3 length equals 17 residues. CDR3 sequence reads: CASSFISGAGSYNEQFF. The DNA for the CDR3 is TGTGCCAGCAGCTTCATCAGTGGTGCCGGCTCCTACAATGAGCAGTTCTTC.

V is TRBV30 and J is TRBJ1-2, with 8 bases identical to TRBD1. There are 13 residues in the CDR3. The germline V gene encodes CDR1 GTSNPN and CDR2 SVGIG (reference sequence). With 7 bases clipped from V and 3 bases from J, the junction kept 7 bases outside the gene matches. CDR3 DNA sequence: TGTGCCTCGAACAGGGGGATGCACTATGGCTACACCTTC. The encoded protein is CASNRGMHYGYTF.

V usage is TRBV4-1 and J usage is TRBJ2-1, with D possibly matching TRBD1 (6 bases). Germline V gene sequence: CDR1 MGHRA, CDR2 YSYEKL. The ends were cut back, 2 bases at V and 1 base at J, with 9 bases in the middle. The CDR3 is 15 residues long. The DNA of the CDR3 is TGCGCCAGCAGCCAACCCAGGGGTTCCTACAATGAGCAGTTCTTC. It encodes CASSQPRGSYNEQFF.

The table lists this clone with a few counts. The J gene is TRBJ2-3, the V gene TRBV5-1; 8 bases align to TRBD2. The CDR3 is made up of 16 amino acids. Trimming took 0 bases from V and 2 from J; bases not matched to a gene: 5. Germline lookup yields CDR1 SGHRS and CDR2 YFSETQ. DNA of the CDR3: TGCGCCAGCAGCTTGGTGAATAGCGGGGTCACAGATACGCAGTATTTT. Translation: CASSLVNSGVTDTQYF. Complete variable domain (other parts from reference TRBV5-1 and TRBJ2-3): KAGVTQTPRYLIKTRGQQVTLSCSPISGHRSVSWYQQTPGQGLQFLFEYFSETQRNKGNFPGRFSGRQFSNSRSEMNVSTLELGDSALYLCASSLVNSGVTDTQYFGPGTRLTVL.

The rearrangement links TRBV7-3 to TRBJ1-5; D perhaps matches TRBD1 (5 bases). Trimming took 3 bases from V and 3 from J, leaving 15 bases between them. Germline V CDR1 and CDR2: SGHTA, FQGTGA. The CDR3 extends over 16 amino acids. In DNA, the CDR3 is TGTGCCAGCAGCTTGGGGGTAGGGCAGGTCAATCAGCCCCAGCATTTT. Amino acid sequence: CASSLGVGQVNQPQHF.

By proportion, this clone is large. The CDR3 loop is CASSWSGAYNEQFF. In nucleotides, the CDR3 is TGTGCCAGCAGTTGGAGCGGAGCCTACAATGAGCAGTTCTTC. The V call is TRBV27, the J call TRBJ2-1, with a possible D match to TRBD2 (5 bases). This CDR3 has 14 amino acids. V was shortened by 4 bases and J by 2 bases, with 9 bases between the two germline ends. Per the germline V gene, CDR1 is MNHEY and CDR2 is SMNVEV (reference sequence).

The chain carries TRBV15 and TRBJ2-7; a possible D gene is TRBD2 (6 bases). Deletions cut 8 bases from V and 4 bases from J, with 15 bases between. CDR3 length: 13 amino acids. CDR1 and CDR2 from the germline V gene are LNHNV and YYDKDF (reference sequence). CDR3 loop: CATSGLAQYEQYF. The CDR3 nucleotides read TGTGCCACCTCGGGACTTGCCCAATACGAGCAGTACTTC. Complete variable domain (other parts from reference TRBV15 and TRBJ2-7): DAMVIQNPRYQVTQFGKPVTLSCSQTLNHNVMYWYQQKSSQAPKLLFHYYDKDFNNEADTPDNFQSRRPNTSFCFLDIRSPGLGDTAMYLCATSGLAQYEQYFGPGTRLTVT.

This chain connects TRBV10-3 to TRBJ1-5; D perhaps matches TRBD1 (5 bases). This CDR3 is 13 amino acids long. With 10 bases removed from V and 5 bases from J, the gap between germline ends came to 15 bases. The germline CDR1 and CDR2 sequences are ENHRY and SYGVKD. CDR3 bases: TGTGCCAGCAGGTTCGGGGGGGATCAGCCCCAGCATTTT. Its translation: CASRFGGDQPQHF.

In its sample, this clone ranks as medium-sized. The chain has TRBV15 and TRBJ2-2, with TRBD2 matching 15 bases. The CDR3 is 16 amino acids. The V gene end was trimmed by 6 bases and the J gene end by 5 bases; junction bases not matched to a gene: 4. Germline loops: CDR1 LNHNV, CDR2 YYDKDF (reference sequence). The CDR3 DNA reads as TGTGCCACCAGGGGACTAGCGGGAGGTTTAACCGGGGAGCTGTTTTTT. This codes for CATRGLAGGLTGELFF.

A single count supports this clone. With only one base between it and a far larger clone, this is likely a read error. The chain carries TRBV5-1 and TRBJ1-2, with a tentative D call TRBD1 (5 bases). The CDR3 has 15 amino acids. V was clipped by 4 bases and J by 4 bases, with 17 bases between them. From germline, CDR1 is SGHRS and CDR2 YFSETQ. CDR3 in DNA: TGCGCCAGCAGCCCTCACCGCGGGGGGAGCTATGGCTACACCTTC. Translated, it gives CASSPHRGGSYGYTF. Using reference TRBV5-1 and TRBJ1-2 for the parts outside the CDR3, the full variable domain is KAGVTQTPRYLIKTRGQQVTLSCSPISGHRSVSWYQQTPGQGLQFLFEYFSETQRNKGNFPGRFSGRQFSNSRSEMNVSTLELGDSALYLCASSPHRGGSYGYTFGSGTRLTVV.

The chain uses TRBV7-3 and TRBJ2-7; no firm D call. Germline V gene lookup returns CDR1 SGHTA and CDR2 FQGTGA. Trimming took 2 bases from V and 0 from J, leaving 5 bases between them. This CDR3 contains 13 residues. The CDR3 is CASSLASSYEQYF. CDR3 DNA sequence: TGTGCCAGCAGCTTAGCCTCCTCCTACGAGCAGTACTTC.

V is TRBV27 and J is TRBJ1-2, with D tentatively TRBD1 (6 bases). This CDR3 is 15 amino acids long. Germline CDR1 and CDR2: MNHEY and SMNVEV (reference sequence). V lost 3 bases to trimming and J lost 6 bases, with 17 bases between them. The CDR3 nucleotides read TGTGCCAGCAGTTTCTCTTTAGGGGGTGGCGATGGCTACACCTTC. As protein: CASSFSLGGGDGYTF.